The text below deals with one T cell receptor (beta chain). The sample is drawn from a study of T cell clones after liver transplantation. Assay used: immunoSEQ multiplex PCR; TCRdb lists only in-frame clones, some missing. The sample consists of 75,000 to 100,000 clones, 80% to 85% of them appearing once. V shed 0 bases and J shed 5 bases, with 11 bases lying between them. The germline gives CDR1 SGHRS, CDR2 YFSETQ. The CDR3 extends over 14 amino acids. The sequence came from a human patient who received a liver transplant. Part of the T cell pool may stem from the graft donor. The chain is built from TRBV5-1 and TRBJ1-2; D might be TRBD1 (6 bases). Sample: CD4+ T cells from blood, taken around 42 months after liver transplant. CDR3 in amino acids: CASSLDRVAYGYTF. The CDR3 DNA reads TGCGCCAGCAGCTTGGACAGGGTAGCATATGGCTACACCTTC.